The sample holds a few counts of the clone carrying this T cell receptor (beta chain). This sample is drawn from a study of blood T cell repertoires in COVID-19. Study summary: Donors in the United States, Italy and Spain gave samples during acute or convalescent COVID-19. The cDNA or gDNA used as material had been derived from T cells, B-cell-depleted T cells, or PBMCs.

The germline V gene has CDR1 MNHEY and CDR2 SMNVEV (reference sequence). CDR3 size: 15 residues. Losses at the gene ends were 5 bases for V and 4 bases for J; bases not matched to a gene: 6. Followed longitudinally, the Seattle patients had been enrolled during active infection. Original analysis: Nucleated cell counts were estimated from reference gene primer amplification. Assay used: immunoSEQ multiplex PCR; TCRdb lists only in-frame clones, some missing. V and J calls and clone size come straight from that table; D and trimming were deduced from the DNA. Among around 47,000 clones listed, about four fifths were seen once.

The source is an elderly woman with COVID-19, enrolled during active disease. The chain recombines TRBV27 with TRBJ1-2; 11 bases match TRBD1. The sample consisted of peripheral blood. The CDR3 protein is CASSGTGGPLYGYTF. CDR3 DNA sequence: TGTGCCAGCAGTGGGACAGGGGGTCCTCTCTATGGCTACACCTTC.